One sample yielded the 5 T cell receptor beta chains listed below, sequenced in a study of blood T cell repertoires in COVID-19. Clones were read by immunoSEQ multiplex PCR, and TCRdb kept only the in-frame ones, dropping some. The data contain under 150,000 clones, almost 90% of them singletons. Sequenced: peripheral blood. The origin of the receptors is a human donor in a cohort sampled during active COVID-19.

The chain couples TRBV30 to TRBJ1-6; 7 positions agree with TRBD1. The CDR3 spans 16 residues. V lost 2 bases and J lost 3; bases outside the gene matches: 7. Looked up from germline, CDR1 is GTSNPN and CDR2 is SVGIG (reference sequence). CDR3 residues: CAWSSGQKFYNSPLHF. The CDR3 DNA follows: TGTGCCTGGAGTTCGGGACAGAAATTCTATAATTCACCCCTCCACTTT.

The chain has TRBV29-1 and TRBJ2-7; 8 bases line up with TRBD2. This CDR3 spans 14 amino acids. V trimming: 3 bases; J trimming: 0 bases; junction bases outside the gene matches: 4. CDR1 SQVTM and CDR2 ANQGSEA come from the germline V gene. The DNA for the CDR3 is TGCAGCGTTGAGGCGAGCGGGAGCTCCTACGAGCAGTACTTC. Its protein product is CSVEASGSSYEQYF.

With respect to this clone: A read error may account for a junction end that differs from germline. The chain employs TRBV3-1 (or the pseudogene TRBV3-2) and TRBJ2-7, with D hard to call. Germline-derived CDR1 and CDR2 are LGHDT and YNNKEL (reference sequence). The length of the CDR3 is 12 residues. The chain's CDR3 is CASSQSSFEQYF. In DNA, the CDR3 is TGTGCCAGCAGCCAGTCGTCCTTCGAGCAGTACTTC.

The chain employs TRBV6-4 and TRBJ2-7, with TRBD2 matching 7 bases. The germline gives CDR1 MRHNA, CDR2 SNTAGT. This CDR3 has 14 residues. V gave up 6 bases and J gave up 1 base; unmatched junction bases: 6. In DNA form, the CDR3 reads TGTGCCAGCAGCCCTCGGACTAGTTCCTACGAGCAGTACTTC. Protein product: CASSPRTSSYEQYF.

V usage is TRBV2 and J usage is TRBJ2-7; the D gene is possibly TRBD2 (6 bases). V lost 9 bases and J lost 3, with 18 bases in between. CDR3 length equals 14 residues. Germline V gene lookup returns CDR1 SNHLY and CDR2 FYNNEI. The CDR3 bases are TGTGCCAGTGCCGCCGGGACTGTTGGCTACGAGCAGTACTTC. It encodes CASAAGTVGYEQYF.